This T cell receptor (beta chain) derives from a study of Ad26.COV2.S vaccination and SARS-CoV-2 variants. Background on the study: Intramuscular Ad26.COV2.S at 5x10^10 or 1x10^11 viral particles.

The treatment denotes: around 19 received Ad26.COV2.S at low or high dose, single or two shots; about 5 received placebo; per-sample allocation not given. Each sample was drawn 63 days after the first injection (of vaccine or placebo). Note on this clone: What it binds is unknown.

TCRdb's table, derived via immunoSEQ multiplex PCR, lists solely in-frame clones and lacks some. The sample has 430,000 or so clones; 89% are singletons. Notes on the study in general: Responses of spike-specific T cells (both CD8+ and CD4+) reportedly showed substantial breadth after vaccination. Recipients of vaccine and of placebo showed similar breadth of their non-spike TCR repertoires.

The CDR3 consists of 16 residues. Per the germline V gene, CDR1 is SGDLS and CDR2 is YYNGEE. Deletions cut 5 bases from V and 3 bases from J, with 18 bases between. Sequenced material: peripheral blood, taken in a trial of Ad26.COV2.S vaccine versus placebo. This TCR derives from a person between 18 and 65 years old who received the Ad26.COV2.S COVID-19 vaccine or a placebo. J is TRBJ2-4 and V is TRBV9; D might be TRBD2 (5 bases). The DNA of the CDR3 is TGTGCCAGCAGTTCAACGGGGAATTGGGGCAAAAACATTCAGTACTTC. It yields the protein CASSSTGNWGKNIQYF. Together with reference TRBV9 and TRBJ2-4, the CDR3 gives the full variable domain: DSGVTQTPKHLITATGQRVTLRCSPRSGDLSVYWYQQSLDQGLQFLIQYYNGEERAKGNILERFSAQQFPDLHSELNLSSLELGDSALYFCASSSTGNWGKNIQYFGAGTRLSVL.